This T cell receptor beta chain was sequenced during a study of shared clonotypes between healthy human individuals. General study findings and limits: Between a handful of donors, naive CD4 clonotypes were shared at a level of around 5.1%. Tissue TCR repertoires likely differ from these blood-only repertoires.

Details on this clone: Its antigen is unidentified. This sample includes further DNA sequences coding for the same CDR3.

Naive CD8 cells lacked CD45RO and underwent positive selection for CCR7, leaving out terminally differentiated effector memory CD45RA+ cells. Assay runs were performed at deep level. The assay was immunoSEQ multiplex PCR, and TCRdb's table has in-frame clones only and misses some. The table has around 2,000,000 clones, approximately 94% seen once; the top ten hold 1.5% to 2%. In germline, CDR1 is MNHEY, CDR2 SVGAGI. Germline trimming cut 6 bases from V and 5 bases from J; bases unmatched to any gene: 6. The CDR3 covers 15 residues. The chain uses TRBV6-5 and TRBJ2-1; 11 bases are a match to TRBD2. Sample: naive CD8+ T cells from PBMCs. This clonotype originated in a young man in good health. Some clones in this sample may be carry-over from other donors' samples. CDR3 bases: TGTGCCAGCAGCCTCCTAGCGGGAGGCCACAATGAGCAGTTCTTC. Protein: CASSLLAGGHNEQFF.